Listed below are T cell receptor beta chains from one sample, sequenced in a study of circulating tumor DNA in untreated peripheral T-cell lymphoma. Measured with immunoSEQ multiplex PCR; TCRdb has only the in-frame clones, and not every one. The table includes some 1,400 clones, around two thirds detected once. Sample: tumor tissue. These receptors came from a human donor with peripheral T-cell lymphoma. Each CDR3 is given with its conserved first and last residue. A D gene is named only where the DNA matches it firmly. Some rows mark clone size as missing; the rest say once, few, many or name a class of expanded clone.

.	TRBV15	.	TRBJ2-6	CATLSSSGANVLTF	TGTGCCACCCTAAGTTCCTCTGGGGCCAATGTCCTGACTTTC
medium-sized	TRBV11-3	TRBD1	TRBJ2-4	CASSLAFHDRDIQYF	TGTGCCAGCAGCTTGGCCTTCCACGACAGGGACATTCAGTACTTC
.	TRBV11-3	.	TRBJ2-1	CASSPEGGYNEQFF	TGTGCCAGCAGCCCAGAGGGAGGATACAATGAGCAGTTCTTC
.	TRBV27	.	TRBJ2-1	CASAPPQEAYNEQFF	TGTGCCAGCGCCCCGCCCCAGGAGGCCTACAATGAGCAGTTCTTC
once	TRBV19	TRBD1	TRBJ2-7	CASSLGTAYEQYF	TGTGCCAGTAGCCTTGGGACAGCGTACGAGCAGTACTTC
.	TRBV28	.	TRBJ2-1	CASSFTAENYNEQFF	TGTGCCAGCAGTTTCACCGCCGAAAACTACAATGAGCAGTTCTTC
.	TRBV19	TRBD1	TRBJ2-7	CASSIGGTGVSEQYF	TGTGCCAGTAGTATTGGGGGGACAGGGGTAAGCGAGCAGTACTTC
.	TRBV28	.	TRBJ1-1	CASSFERTLNTEAFF	TGTGCCAGCAGTTTCGAACGGACGTTGAACACTGAAGCTTTCTTT
.	TRBV15	TRBD1	TRBJ1-1	CATSRAGTVTEAFF	TGTGCCACCAGCAGAGCCGGGACAGTCACTGAAGCTTTCTTT
.	TRBV23-1	TRBD2	TRBJ2-1	CASSATSGGPLNEQFF	TGCGCCAGCAGCGCGACTAGCGGGGGGCCGTTAAATGAGCAGTTCTTC
.	TRBV5-1	TRBD1	TRBJ1-1	CASRRTGEAGEAFF	TGCGCCAGCAGACGAACAGGGGAGGCGGGTGAAGCTTTCTTT
few	TRBV11-3	TRBD1	TRBJ1-5	CASSPGTGEWSNQPQHF	TGTGCCAGCAGCCCAGGGACAGGGGAATGGAGCAATCAGCCCCAGCATTTT
.	TRBV7-6	TRBD1	TRBJ2-3	CASSLEPGQVKDTQYF	TGTGCCAGCAGCTTAGAACCGGGACAGGTAAAGGATACGCAGTATTTT
.	TRBV7-6	.	TRBJ2-7	CASSKLGGTEYEQYF	TGTGCCAGCAGCAAATTAGGAGGGACAGAATACGAGCAGTACTTC
few	TRBV11-3	TRBD1	TRBJ1-1	CASSPSPTGFTEAFF	TGTGCCAGCAGCCCCTCCCCGACAGGGTTTACTGAAGCTTTCTTT
.	TRBV28	.	TRBJ2-4	CASSLYGEVKNIQYF	TGTGCCAGCAGTTTATATGGAGAGGTCAAAAACATTCAGTACTTC
.	TRBV6-8	.	TRBJ2-3	CASSSLSTDTQYF	TGTGCCAGCAGTTCTCTCAGCACAGATACGCAGTATTTT
once	TRBV6-7	.	TRBJ1-3	CASSSGGSGNTIYF	TGTGCCAGCAGTTCTGGCGGTTCTGGAAACACCATATATTTT
few	TRBV11-3	.	TRBJ1-4	CVSSLGGLYEKLFF	TGTGTCAGCAGCTTGGGAGGGCTGTATGAAAAACTGTTTTTT
.	TRBV6-4	.	TRBJ1-5	CASSYSFPPVADQPQHF	TGTGCCAGCAGTTACTCGTTCCCCCCGGTGGCGGACCAGCCCCAGCATTTT
.	TRBV22-1	.	TRBJ1-2	CASSLSPRLGYTF	TGTGCCAGCAGTTTATCTCCCAGACTTGGCTACACCTTC
hyperexpanded	TRBV6-8	.	TRBJ2-2	CASSYRTEYTGELFF	TGTGCCAGCAGTTACCGGACGGAATACACCGGGGAGCTGTTTTTT